A selection of T cell receptor beta chains follows, all from one sample in a study of shared clonotypes between healthy human individuals. Clones were read by immunoSEQ multiplex PCR, and TCRdb kept only the in-frame ones, dropping some. The sample carries about a million clones, approximately 76% recorded once. What was sequenced was memory CD4+ T cells sorted from blood. Receptors originate from a young man in good health. CDR3s include the opening cysteine and the closing phenylalanine or tryptophan.

V,J,CDR3
TRBV19,TRBJ2-2,CASRWNPGDTGELFF
TRBV10-3,TRBJ2-7,CAIRGQVEEQYF
TRBV7-2,TRBJ2-7,CASSFGSEQYF
TRBV11-2,TRBJ2-3,CASSFGEDTQYF
TRBV10-3,TRBJ1-5,CATEQGGSNQPQHF
TRBV11-2,TRBJ2-5,CASSLMLTSDWETQYF
TRBV29-1,TRBJ2-3,CSAQGNSEDTQYF
TRBV2,TRBJ2-2,CAIPRPSSAGLWTGELFF
TRBV27,TRBJ2-1,CASSFGGYNEQFF
TRBV7-9,TRBJ1-1,CASSWGTGDLEAFF
TRBV2,TRBJ1-2,CTSSESVRVEIYGYTF
TRBV10-3,TRBJ2-1,CAISESQGRNEQFF
TRBV5-1,TRBJ2-2,CASSLAGGSNTGELFF
TRBV5-1,TRBJ2-7,CASSSGLTYEQYF
TRBV20-1,TRBJ2-1,CSASSGGKFF
TRBV7-6,TRBJ2-2,CASSLNPGVNTGELFF
TRBV6-1,TRBJ1-1,CASSERQGISLRTEAFF
TRBV6-6,TRBJ2-2,CASRSPRSNTGELFF
TRBV9,TRBJ2-2,CASSVVGTGELFF
TRBV11-2,TRBJ1-1,CASSLDGVTYAEAFF
TRBV4-1,TRBJ1-5,CASSQDGNQPQHF
TRBV14,TRBJ1-6,CASSQDRYSSYNSPLHF
TRBV5-1,TRBJ2-1,CASSLEIDDPRGQFF
TRBV10-1,TRBJ2-1,CASRIRDFQIRSYNEQFF
TRBV5-8,TRBJ2-3,CASSLRVISTDTQYF
TRBV6-1,TRBJ1-6,CASRTAGTDNSPLHF
TRBV7-2,TRBJ1-5,CASSNSWGQPQHF
TRBV28,TRBJ2-2,CASSQAAGELFF
TRBV5-1,TRBJ2-7,CASSARQGAYSYEQYF
TRBV11-2,TRBJ2-7,CASSLGELPYEQYF
TRBV18,TRBJ2-3,CASSKGGTNTQYF
TRBV9,TRBJ1-1,CASSVGGTTREAFF
TRBV10-3,TRBJ2-2,CAALDRGNTGELFF
TRBV6-6,TRBJ1-1,CASSYSGETEAFF
TRBV18,TRBJ1-4,CASSPVGAGNEKLFF
TRBV1,TRBJ2-5,CTSSPIHGLPYPRAQYF
TRBV19,TRBJ2-3,CASSRRLGTSVGDTQYF
TRBV5-1,TRBJ2-3,CASSFGGEDTQYF
TRBV2,TRBJ1-4,CASSEWTNEKLFF
TRBV30,TRBJ1-2,CAWSVGPGIGGYTF
TRBV19,TRBJ1-2,CASSGVEAGGAGYTF
TRBV10-3,TRBJ1-2,CAISAGQGVGGYTF